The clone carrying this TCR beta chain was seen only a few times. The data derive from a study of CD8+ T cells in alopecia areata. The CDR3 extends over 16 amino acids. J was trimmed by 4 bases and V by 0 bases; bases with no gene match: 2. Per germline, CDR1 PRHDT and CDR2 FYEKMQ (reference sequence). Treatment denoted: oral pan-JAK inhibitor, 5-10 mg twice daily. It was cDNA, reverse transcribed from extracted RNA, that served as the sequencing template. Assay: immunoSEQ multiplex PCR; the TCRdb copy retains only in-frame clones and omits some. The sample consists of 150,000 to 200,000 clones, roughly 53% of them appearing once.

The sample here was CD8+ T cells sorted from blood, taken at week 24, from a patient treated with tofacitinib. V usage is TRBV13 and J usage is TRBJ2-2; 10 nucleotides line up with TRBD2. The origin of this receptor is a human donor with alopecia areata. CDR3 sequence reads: CASSLGLAGFTGELFF. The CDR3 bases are TGTGCCAGCAGCTTAGGACTAGCGGGGTTCACCGGGGAGCTGTTTTTT.